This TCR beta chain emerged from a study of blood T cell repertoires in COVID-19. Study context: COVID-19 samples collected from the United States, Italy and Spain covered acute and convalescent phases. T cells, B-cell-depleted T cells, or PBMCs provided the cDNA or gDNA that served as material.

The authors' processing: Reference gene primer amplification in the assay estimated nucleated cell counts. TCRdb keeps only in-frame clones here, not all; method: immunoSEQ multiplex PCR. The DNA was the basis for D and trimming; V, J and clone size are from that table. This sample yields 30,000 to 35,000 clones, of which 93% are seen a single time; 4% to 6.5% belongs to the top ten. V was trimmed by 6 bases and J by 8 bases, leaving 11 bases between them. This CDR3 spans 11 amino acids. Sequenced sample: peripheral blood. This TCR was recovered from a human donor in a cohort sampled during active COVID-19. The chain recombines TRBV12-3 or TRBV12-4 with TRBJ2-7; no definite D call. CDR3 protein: CASSYDFQQYF. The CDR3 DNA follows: TGTGCCAGCAGCTACGACTTTCAGCAGTACTTC.